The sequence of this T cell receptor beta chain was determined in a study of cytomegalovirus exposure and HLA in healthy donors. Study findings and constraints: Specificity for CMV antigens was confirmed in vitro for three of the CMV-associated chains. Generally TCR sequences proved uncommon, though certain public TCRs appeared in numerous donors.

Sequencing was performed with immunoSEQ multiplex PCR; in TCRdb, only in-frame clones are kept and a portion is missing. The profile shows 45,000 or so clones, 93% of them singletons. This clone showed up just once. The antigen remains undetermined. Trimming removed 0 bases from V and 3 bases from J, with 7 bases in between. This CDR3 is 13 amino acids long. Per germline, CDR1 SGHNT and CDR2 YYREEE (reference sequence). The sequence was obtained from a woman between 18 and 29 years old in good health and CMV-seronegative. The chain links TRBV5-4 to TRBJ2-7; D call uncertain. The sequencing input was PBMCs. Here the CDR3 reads CASSLAPNYEQYF. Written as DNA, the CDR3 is TGTGCCAGCAGCTTGGCCCCAAACTACGAGCAGTACTTC.